This T cell receptor beta chain came from a study of tumor T cells in aggressive B-cell lymphoma. Clones were read by immunoSEQ multiplex PCR, and TCRdb kept only the in-frame ones, dropping some. The top ten clones hold over 2% of a sample with 3,500 to 4,500 clones, roughly nine tenths of them seen once. Trimming cost V 3 bases and J 7 bases, with 7 bases left between them. Germline assignment: CDR1 MGHRA and CDR2 YSYEKL. The CDR3 sequence is 12 residues long. This chain uses TRBV4-1 with TRBJ2-1; D call uncertain. The material sequenced was tumor tissue. This TCR came from an adult with diffuse large B cell lymphoma. The CDR3 DNA sequence: TGCGCCAGCAGCCAGACCGGGAATGAGCAGTTCTTC. Amino acid sequence: CASSQTGNEQFF.